These 13 T cell receptor beta chains were sequenced from one sample in a study of early T cells in non-severe SARS-CoV-2 infection. TCRdb re-analysed the 5' RACE reads in MiXCR, keeping a single row per CDR3 protein. The table includes around 33,000 distinct CDR3 sequences, approximately 7% detected once. Sample: whole blood. The source of these receptors is an adult who was a healthcare worker with PCR-confirmed SARS-CoV-2 infection or an uninfected control (not recorded which).

This clonotype was observed many times. V is TRBV5-1 and J is TRBJ2-1; 7 bases are shared with TRBD2. The V gene end was trimmed by 0 bases and the J gene end by 7 bases; junction bases not matched to a gene: 10. Germline CDR1 SGHRS, CDR2 YFSETQ. The CDR3 sequence is 16 residues long. The CDR3 DNA follows: TGCGCCAGCAGCTTGGGATCTAGCGGACTTCGAAATGAGCAGTTCTTC. Its protein is CASSLGSSGLRNEQFF.

There are many counts of this clonotype. This chain connects TRBV7-2 to TRBJ1-4; 8 nucleotides align to TRBD1. In germline, CDR1 is SGHTA, CDR2 FQGNSA. The length of the CDR3 is 13 residues. The V and J ends lost 3 bases and 6 bases, in that order; junction bases with no gene match: 0. CDR3 bases: TGTGCCAGCAGCTTGGGACAGGATGAAAAACTGTTTTTT. Its protein is CASSLGQDEKLFF.

This clonotype has at least ten counts. This chain connects TRBV7-9 to TRBJ2-5, with 8 bases fitting TRBD2. With 3 bases clipped from V and 0 bases from J, the junction kept 6 bases outside the gene matches. This CDR3 region has 16 residues. Germline V lookup: CDR1 SEHNR, CDR2 FQNEAQ (reference sequence). The CDR3: CASSFRGGRYQETQYF. CDR3 bases: TGTGCCAGCAGCTTCAGAGGCGGGAGGTACCAAGAGACCCAGTACTTC.

This chain uses TRBV20-1 with TRBJ1-1, with TRBD1 matching over 8 bases. This CDR3 has 13 residues. Trimming cost V 5 bases and J 5 bases; bases outside gene matches: 7. CDR1 is DFQATT, CDR2 SNEGSKA, per germline (reference sequence). The CDR3 loop reads CSAVRTGRTEAFF. CDR3 coding DNA: TGCAGTGCTGTAAGGACAGGGCGGACTGAAGCTTTCTTT.

Ten or more counts support this clonotype. This chain uses TRBV19 with TRBJ2-3; 10 bases agree with TRBD2. The length of the CDR3 is 13 residues. The V gene end was trimmed by 6 bases and the J gene end by 13 bases; junction bases not matched to a gene: 10. Germline CDR1 and CDR2: LNHDA and SQIVND (reference sequence). The CDR3 DNA sequence: TGTGCCAGTAGCCCCGACGGGACTAGCGAGAAGTATTTT. Its translation: CASSPDGTSEKYF.

V is TRBV28 and J is TRBJ1-1; a possible D gene is TRBD1 (6 bases). V was shortened by 3 bases and J by 0 bases, with 11 bases between the two germline ends. Germline assignment: CDR1 MDHEN and CDR2 SYDVKM. This CDR3 is 15 amino acids long. The CDR3 coding sequence is TGTGCCAGCAGTTTGAGGACAGACGTGAACACTGAAGCTTTCTTT. It yields the protein CASSLRTDVNTEAFF. The entire variable domain, with the rest obtained from reference TRBV28 and TRBJ1-1, is as follows: DVKVTQSSRYLVKRTGEKVFLECVQDMDHENMFWYRQDPGLGLRLIYFSYDVKMKEKGDIPEGYSVSREKKERFSLILESASTNQTSMYLCASSLRTDVNTEAFFGQGTRLTVV.

In its sample, this clonotype was seen many times. The V call is TRBV29-1, the J call TRBJ2-1, with 9 bases lining up with TRBD2. J lost 4 bases, V lost 1 base, and 5 bases had no gene match. The CDR3 spans 15 residues. Germline V lookup: CDR1 SQVTM, CDR2 ANQGSEA. As DNA, the CDR3 is TGCAGCGTTGAAGGGGGGCTAGCGGGGTACAATGAGCAGTTCTTC. Translation gives CSVEGGLAGYNEQFF.

This clonotype was observed at least ten times. V gene TRBV30 combines with J gene TRBJ2-1; a weak D match, TRBD2 (5 bases). CDR1 is GTSNPN and CDR2 is SVGIG in the germline V gene (reference sequence). This CDR3 comprises 12 residues. Trimming took 0 bases from V and 6 from J, leaving 6 bases between them. Written as DNA, the CDR3 is TGTGCCTGGAGTGTAAGCGGCAATGAGCAGTTCTTC. Protein product: CAWSVSGNEQFF.

This clonotype was recorded many times. The genes are TRBV9 and TRBJ2-3; tentatively, D is TRBD2 (6 bases). V gave up 3 bases and J gave up 4 bases, with 15 bases separating them. Per germline, CDR1 SGDLS and CDR2 YYNGEE. The CDR3 length is 15 residues. The CDR3 DNA reads TGTGCCAGCAGCGCCAGGGACTCACGCGCAGATACGCAGTATTTT. Translated, it gives CASSARDSRADTQYF.

This clonotype was seen ten or more times. In DNA form, the CDR3 reads TGTGCCAGCAGCCCTGGGACAGGGGGGTGGACTGAAGCTTTCTTT. It codes for CASSPGTGGWTEAFF. The chain couples TRBV28 to TRBJ1-1; 11 bases match TRBD1. The V gene's germline CDR1 is MDHEN and CDR2 SYDVKM. The J segment lost 5 bases and the V segment lost 6 bases, leaving 8 bases of the junction unmatched. The CDR3 runs 15 residues.

This clonotype was detected only a few times. In nucleotides, the CDR3 is TGTGCCAGCAGCTTACCGGGGGCTGGGGAGACCCAGTACTTC. Its protein is CASSLPGAGETQYF. The genes are TRBV7-9 and TRBJ2-5, with D possibly called TRBD1 or TRBD2 (6 bases each). The CDR3 is 14 residues long. Germline V gene lookup returns CDR1 SEHNR and CDR2 FQNEAQ (reference sequence). Trimming shortened V by 2 bases and J by 5 bases, and 12 bases separated the two germline ends. Filled out from reference TRBV7-9 and TRBJ2-5, the complete variable domain reads DTGVSQNPRHKITKRGQNVTFRCDPISEHNRLYWYRQTLGQGPEFLTYFQNEAQLEKSRLLSDRFSAERPKGSFSTLEIQRTEQGDSAMYLCASSLPGAGETQYFGPGTRLLVL.

V gene TRBV7-3 combines with J gene TRBJ2-1, with D possibly matching TRBD1 (6 bases). The germline V and J ends were trimmed by 5 bases and 2 bases, with 10 bases remaining between them. The CDR3 is 14 amino acids. The germline CDR1 and CDR2 sequences are SGHTA and FQGTGA. The CDR3 sequence is CASSGGGPYNEQFF. The CDR3, as DNA: TGTGCCAGCAGCGGGGGCGGGCCCTACAATGAGCAGTTCTTC.

The chain employs TRBV2 and TRBJ2-5; no clear D. This CDR3 is 13 amino acids long. Germline-derived CDR1 and CDR2 are SNHLY and FYNNEI. The V end lost 6 bases, the J end lost 4 bases, and 12 bases lay between the germline ends. The chain's CDR3 is CASSPGRAETQYF. The CDR3 nucleotides are TGTGCCAGCAGCCCCGGAAGGGCAGAGACCCAGTACTTC.